A selection of T cell receptor beta chains follows, all from one sample in a study of blood T cell repertoires in COVID-19. Using immunoSEQ multiplex PCR, the repertoire was profiled, and TCRdb retains in-frame clones only, with some absent. This sample has under 300,000 clones, with approximately 85% found just once. The specimen sequenced was peripheral blood. These receptors were obtained from a woman in her seventies with acute or convalescent COVID-19. The CDR3 runs from the conserved cysteine through the conserved F or W. The D gene is left open where the match is weak. Clone size is not always given. Where it is, it says once, few, many or a class for expanded clones.

TRBJ1-2,.,TRBD1,TRBV6-5,CASSYTGQIRGYTF,TGTGCCAGCAGTTATACGGGACAGATAAGAGGCTACACCTTC
TRBJ1-5,few,.,TRBV7-6,CASSLYESNQPQHF,TGTGCCAGCAGCTTATATGAGTCCAATCAGCCCCAGCATTTT
TRBJ2-1,once,TRBD2,TRBV5-4,CASSSGWLAGNNEQFF,TGTGCCAGCAGCTCAGGGTGGCTAGCGGGGAACAATGAGCAGTTCTTC
TRBJ2-2,.,TRBD2,TRBV3-1/TRBV3-2,CASSQGGRLAGNTGELFF,TGTGCCAGCAGCCAAGGGGGGCGACTAGCGGGGAATACCGGGGAGCTGTTTTTT
TRBJ1-1,.,.,TRBV18,CASSAGGGTEAFF,TGTGCCAGCTCAGCGGGGGGGGGAACTGAAGCTTTCTTT
TRBJ2-5,.,TRBD1,TRBV5-1,CASSSDTGVWETQYF,TGCGCCAGCAGCTCAGATACAGGGGTCTGGGAGACCCAGTACTTC
TRBJ2-6,.,.,TRBV7-9,CASSPRTAPASGANVLTF,TGTGCCAGCAGCCCCCGGACAGCTCCTGCCTCTGGGGCCAACGTCCTGACTTTC
TRBJ1-6,.,.,TRBV6-5,CASSYRLTRFDSPLHF,TGTGCCAGCAGTTACAGACTCACGAGGTTTGATTCACCCCTCCACTTT
TRBJ2-3,.,.,TRBV7-3,CASSLNSSPDTQYF,TGTGCCAGCAGCTTAAATTCTAGCCCTGATACGCAGTATTTT
TRBJ1-3,.,.,TRBV12-3/TRBV12-4,CASSLTAPETIYF,TGTGCCAGCAGTTTAACAGCCCCAGAGACCATATATTTT